The source of this TCR beta chain is a study of neurological immune-mediated disorders. TCRdb analysed the 5' RACE reads with MiXCR anew, one entry per CDR3 protein. The top ten clones hold roughly 23% of a sample with fewer than 35,000 distinct CDR3 sequences, over 4% of them seen once. The germline V gene encodes CDR1 MNHEY and CDR2 SMNVEV (reference sequence). The CDR3 totals 16 residues. Trimming took off 6 bases at V and 1 base at J, with 16 bases between the two ends. This clonotype was counted ten times or more. The genes are TRBV27 and TRBJ2-1, with D possibly matching TRBD2 (7 bases). This clonotype originated in a man between 18 and 29 years old in good health. The specimen was PBMCs. DNA of the CDR3: TGTGCCAGCAGCCTAGGGGGGGGTTCTTCCTACAATGAGCAGTTCTTC. Its translation is CASSLGGGSSYNEQFF.